The 16 T cell receptor beta chains below were found in one sample sequenced in a study of T cell repertoires in cytomegalovirus infection (dated by TCRdb to about 2019). TCRdb lists the instrument as Illumina HiSeq 1500. The public reads were reanalyzed by TCRdb: fastp trimming at Q25, MiXCR alignment, in-frame beta chains only. Rows merge per CDR3 protein into single entries with the most common DNA and genes. For this sample there are roughly 200,000 distinct CDR3 sequences; nearly 9.5% appear just once. The ten biggest clones cover about 4.2% of the sample. The sequenced sample consisted of PBMCs. These receptors were collected from a human donor in good health (CMV status not recorded). Some clones in this sample may be carry-over from other donors' samples.

This clonotype has a count of ten or more. The V and J genes are TRBV12-3 or TRBV12-4 and TRBJ2-7, with a tentative D call TRBD2 (6 bases). V lost 6 bases and J 2 bases, leaving 14 bases between the germline ends. The CDR3 sequence is 14 residues long. CDR3 sequence reads: CASSPGTAPYEQYF. The CDR3 nucleotides read TGTGCCAGCAGCCCCGGGACTGCCCCCTACGAGCAGTACTTC.

The table lists this clonotype with many counts. CDR3 amino acids: CASSVDTYTDTQYF. The CDR3 DNA is TGTGCCAGCAGTGTGGACACTTACACAGATACGCAGTATTTT. The chain combines TRBV7-2 with TRBJ2-3; D might be TRBD1 (5 bases). Germline CDR1 and CDR2: SGHTA and FQGNSA. CDR3 length equals 14 residues. Deletions cut 6 bases from V and 2 bases from J, with 12 bases between.

This clonotype was picked up many times. J is TRBJ2-3 and V is TRBV7-3; 12 positions agree with TRBD2. This CDR3 spans 15 amino acids. The V gene end was trimmed by 4 bases and the J gene end by 4 bases; junction bases not matched to a gene: 3. Germline V gives CDR1 SGHTA, CDR2 FQGTGA. DNA of the CDR3: TGTGCCAGCAGCTCTCTAGCGGGAGGGGCAGATACGCAGTATTTT. Protein: CASSSLAGGADTQYF.

The chain is built from TRBV28 and TRBJ2-7; D not resolved. V was trimmed by 6 bases and J by 4 bases, leaving 4 bases between them. CDR3 length: 10 amino acids. Germline assignment: CDR1 MDHEN and CDR2 SYDVKM. The DNA of the CDR3 is TGTGCCAGCAGCCGGTACGAGCAGTACTTC. It specifies CASSRYEQYF.

This clonotype has ten or more counts. The genes are TRBV7-2 and TRBJ1-5; no definite D call. There are 17 residues in the CDR3. V was cut by 2 bases and J by 1 base, with 15 bases left in between. Germline V CDR1 and CDR2: SGHTA, FQGNSA. The CDR3 coding sequence is TGTGCCAGCAGCTTAAACTGGGAGCAAGGAAGCAATCAGCCCCAGCATTTT. It is translated as CASSLNWEQGSNQPQHF.

The chain couples TRBV5-1 to TRBJ2-2, with D tentatively TRBD2 (5 bases). This CDR3 is 14 amino acids long. Germline V gene sequence: CDR1 SGHRS, CDR2 YFSETQ. Trimming removed 4 bases from V and 3 bases from J, with 10 bases in between. CDR3 nucleotides: TGCGCCAGCAGCGGACTTGGGGACACCGGGGAGCTGTTTTTT. Translating it yields CASSGLGDTGELFF.

This clonotype was observed a handful of times. The rearrangement links TRBV5-6 to TRBJ2-5; D gene unclear. V lost 10 bases to trimming and J lost 1 base, with 20 bases between them. Per the germline V gene, CDR1 is SGHDT and CDR2 is YYEEEE. This CDR3 contains 15 residues. CDR3 nucleotide sequence: TGTGCCTCCTCCTGGATGGATGACTTCCAAGAGACCCAGTACTTC. Translation: CASSWMDDFQETQYF.

This clonotype has ten or more counts. The chain links TRBV12-3 or TRBV12-4 to TRBJ1-2; D is undetermined. V gave up 7 bases and J gave up 8 bases, with 26 bases separating them. The CDR3 has 16 residues. CDR3 sequence reads: CASKPLGRRVVGGYTF. CDR3 DNA: TGTGCCAGCAAACCCTTGGGCAGAAGAGTTGTGGGGGGCTACACCTTC.

This clonotype occurred a few times. V is TRBV27 and J is TRBJ2-1; D may be TRBD1 (6 bases). The CDR3 is 13 residues long. The V end was cut by 4 bases, the J end by 8 bases, with 12 bases between. CDR1 and CDR2 (germline): MNHEY, SMNVEV (reference sequence). CDR3 nucleotide sequence: TGTGCCAGCAGTTCACAGGGATCGCATGAGCAGTTCTTC. This codes for CASSSQGSHEQFF.

This clonotype was counted ten times or more. The J gene is TRBJ1-5, the V gene TRBV7-2; no clear D gene. V was trimmed by 4 bases and J by 7 bases, leaving 11 bases between them. Germline loops: CDR1 SGHTA, CDR2 FQGNSA. The CDR3 loop spans 13 amino acids. The CDR3 protein is CASSSWHGQPQHF. CDR3 in DNA: TGTGCCAGCAGCTCCTGGCACGGGCAGCCCCAGCATTTT.

This clonotype occurred many times. The V call is TRBV6-2 or TRBV6-3, the J call TRBJ2-1; D is possibly TRBD2 (6 bases). V was cut by 3 bases and J by 6 bases, with 15 bases left in between. The length of the CDR3 is 15 residues. Per the germline V gene, CDR1 is MNHEY and CDR2 is SVGEGT. The CDR3 DNA follows: TGTGCCAGCAGTTATTCAGGGATGGGGGGCAATGAGCAGTTCTTC. Translating it yields CASSYSGMGGNEQFF.

The V gene is TRBV29-1, the J gene TRBJ2-7; weak D call: TRBD1 (6 bases). Trimming cost V 6 bases and J 0 bases, with 15 bases left between them. The germline gives CDR1 SQVTM, CDR2 ANQGSEA. CDR3 length: 14 residues. The CDR3 sequence is CSVKDSRNSYEQYF. In DNA, the CDR3 is TGCAGCGTGAAGGACAGCCGTAACTCCTACGAGCAGTACTTC.

This clonotype has a count of ten or more. V gene TRBV7-6 combines with J gene TRBJ1-4, with TRBD1 as a possible D gene (6 bases). Looked up from germline, CDR1 is SGHVS and CDR2 is FNYEAQ. The CDR3 spans 15 residues. Between the trimmed V and J ends, which lost 5 bases and 4 bases, there was a span of 14 bases. DNA for the CDR3: TGTGCCAGCAGCCGAGGACAGACGATTAATGAAAAACTGTTTTTT. It translates to CASSRGQTINEKLFF.

There are many counts of this clonotype. The rearrangement links TRBV7-2 to TRBJ1-4; D possibly corresponds to TRBD1 (5 bases). Germline V gives CDR1 SGHTA, CDR2 FQGNSA. V was pared by 2 bases and J by 8 bases, with 15 bases between. The CDR3 consists of 15 residues. CDR3 sequence: CASSLPGRRGEKLFF. CDR3 DNA sequence: TGTGCCAGCAGCTTACCAGGGCGGAGGGGAGAAAAACTGTTTTTT.

V and J are TRBV7-6 and TRBJ1-1; D is perhaps TRBD1 (5 bases). The CDR3 has 13 residues. Trimming stripped 4 bases from V and 6 bases from J, with 12 bases between. Germline V lookup: CDR1 SGHVS, CDR2 FNYEAQ. The DNA of the CDR3 is TGTGCCAGCAGCTCGGGACCGACCGCTGAAGCTTTCTTT. Protein product: CASSSGPTAEAFF.

This clonotype showed up many times. The chain links TRBV6-2 or TRBV6-3 to TRBJ2-7; weak D call: TRBD2 (5 bases). This CDR3 spans 14 amino acids. V lost 3 bases, J lost 1 base, and 10 bases lay in between. Germline V CDR1 and CDR2: MNHEY, SVGEGT. The CDR3 DNA follows: TGTGCCAGCAGTTATTTAGAGGGATCCTACGAGCAGTACTTC. It translates to CASSYLEGSYEQYF.